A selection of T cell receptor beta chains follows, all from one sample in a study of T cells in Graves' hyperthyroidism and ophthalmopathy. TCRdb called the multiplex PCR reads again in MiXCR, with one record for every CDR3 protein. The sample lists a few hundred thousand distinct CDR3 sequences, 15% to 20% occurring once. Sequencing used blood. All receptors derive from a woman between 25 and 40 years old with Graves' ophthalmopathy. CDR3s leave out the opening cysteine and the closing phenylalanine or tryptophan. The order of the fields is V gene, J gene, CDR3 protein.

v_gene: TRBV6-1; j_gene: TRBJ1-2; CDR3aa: ASSTGQGYGYT
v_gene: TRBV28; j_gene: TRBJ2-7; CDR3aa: ASREGPLSYEQY
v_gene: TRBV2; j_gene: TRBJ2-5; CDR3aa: AKGLAENQETQY
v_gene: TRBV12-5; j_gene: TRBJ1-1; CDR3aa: ASGLTTRTGNTEAF
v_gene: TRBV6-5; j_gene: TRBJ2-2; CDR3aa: ASSYQVLPGQGEDGELF
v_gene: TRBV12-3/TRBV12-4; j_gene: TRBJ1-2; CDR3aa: ASSLDGQVLSGYT
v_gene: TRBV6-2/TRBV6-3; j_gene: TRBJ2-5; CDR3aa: ASSAAGTGTQTQY
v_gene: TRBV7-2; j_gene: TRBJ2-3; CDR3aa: ASSLVFTQY
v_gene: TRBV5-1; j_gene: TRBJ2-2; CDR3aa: ASNVLAGSVGELF
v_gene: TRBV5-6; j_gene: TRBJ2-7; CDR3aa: ASSLRQGANYEQY